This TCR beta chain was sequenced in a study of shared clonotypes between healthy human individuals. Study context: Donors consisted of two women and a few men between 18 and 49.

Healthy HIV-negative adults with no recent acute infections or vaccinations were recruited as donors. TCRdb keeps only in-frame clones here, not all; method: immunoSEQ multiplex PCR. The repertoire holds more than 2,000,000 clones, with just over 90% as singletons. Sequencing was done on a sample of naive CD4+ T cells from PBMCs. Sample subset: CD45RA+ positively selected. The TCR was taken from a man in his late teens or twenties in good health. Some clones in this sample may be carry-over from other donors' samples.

The CDR3 DNA follows: TGTGCCAGCAGCTACTATGCACAGGTCCAGCCCCAGCATTTT. The encoded protein is CASSYYAQVQPQHF. V is TRBV5-5 and J is TRBJ1-5; possible D gene TRBD1, 5 bases. V lost 3 bases, J lost 7 bases, and 14 bases lay in between. CDR1 and CDR2 (germline): SGHKS, YYEKEE (reference sequence). The CDR3 totals 14 residues.